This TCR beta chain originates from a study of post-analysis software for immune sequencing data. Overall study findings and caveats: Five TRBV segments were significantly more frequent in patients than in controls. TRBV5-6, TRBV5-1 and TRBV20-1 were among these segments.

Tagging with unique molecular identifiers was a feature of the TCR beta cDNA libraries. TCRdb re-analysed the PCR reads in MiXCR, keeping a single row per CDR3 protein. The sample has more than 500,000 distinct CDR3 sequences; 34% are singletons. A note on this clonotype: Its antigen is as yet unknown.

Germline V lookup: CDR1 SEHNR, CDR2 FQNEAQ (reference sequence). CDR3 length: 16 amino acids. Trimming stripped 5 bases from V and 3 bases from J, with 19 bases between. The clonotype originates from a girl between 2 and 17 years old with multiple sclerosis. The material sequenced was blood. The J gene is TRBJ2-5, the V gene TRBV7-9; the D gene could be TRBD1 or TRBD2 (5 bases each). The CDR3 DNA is TGTGCCAGCAGCACCTCTCGGGCAGAGGGGAAAGAGACCCAGTACTTC. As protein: CASSTSRAEGKETQYF.